The present T cell receptor beta chain was sequenced within a study of blood T cells in healthy people across ages. For the second PCR, which ran for roughly 7 to 11 cycles, a sample-barcoded 5' primer and a J-beta primer mix were used. MiXCR was run by TCRdb on the 5' RACE reads, yielding one entry per CDR3 protein. The repertoire holds about 1.4 million distinct CDR3 sequences, with 59% as singletons. The sequence derives from a man between 18 and 29 years old in good health. The specimen was blood.

The CDR3 loop is CASSLVGGTGDYEQYF. CDR3 in DNA: TGTGCCAGCAGCTTAGTCGGAGGGACAGGGGACTACGAGCAGTACTTC. The chain links TRBV11-2 to TRBJ2-7; 10 bases line up with TRBD1. The CDR3 has 16 amino acids. The germline CDR1 and CDR2 sequences are SGHAT and FQNNGV. After removal of 1 base from V and 3 bases from J, the junction contained 6 bases not matched to a gene.